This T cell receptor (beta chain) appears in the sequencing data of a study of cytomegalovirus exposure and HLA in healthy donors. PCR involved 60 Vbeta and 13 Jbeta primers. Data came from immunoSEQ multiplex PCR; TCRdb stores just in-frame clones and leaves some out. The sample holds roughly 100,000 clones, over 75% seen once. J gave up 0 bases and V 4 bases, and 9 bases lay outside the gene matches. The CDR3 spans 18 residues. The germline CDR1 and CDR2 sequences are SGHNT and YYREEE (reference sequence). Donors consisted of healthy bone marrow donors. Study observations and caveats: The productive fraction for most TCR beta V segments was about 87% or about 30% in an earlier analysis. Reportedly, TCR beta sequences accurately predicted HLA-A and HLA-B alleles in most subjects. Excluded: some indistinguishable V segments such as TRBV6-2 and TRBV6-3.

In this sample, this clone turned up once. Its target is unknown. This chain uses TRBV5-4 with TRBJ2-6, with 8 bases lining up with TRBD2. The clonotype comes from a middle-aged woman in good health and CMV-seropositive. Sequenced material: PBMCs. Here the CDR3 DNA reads TGTGCCAGCAGCCACCCGGGACTAGTTGACTCTGGGGCCAACGTCCTGACTTTC. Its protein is CASSHPGLVDSGANVLTF.